Each of the 22 T cell receptor beta chains below was sequenced from the same sample in a study of identifying expanded T cells in peripheral blood. Clones were read by immunoSEQ multiplex PCR, and TCRdb kept only the in-frame ones, dropping some. The repertoire holds approximately 94,000 clones, over 75% seen once, with 5.5% in the top ten. Sample: blood. These receptors came from a person between 18 and 75 years old in good health.

J is TRBJ2-3 and V is TRBV5-6; D gene uncertain. The CDR3 has 16 residues. Germline assignment: CDR1 SGHDT and CDR2 YYEEEE. Between the trimmed V and J ends, which lost 3 bases and 0 bases, there was a span of 14 bases. CDR3 protein: CASSSRLIASTDTQYF. As DNA, the CDR3 is TGTGCCAGCAGCTCTCGACTGATAGCTAGCACAGATACGCAGTATTTT.

The chain is built from TRBV5-4 and TRBJ1-5, with D possibly matching TRBD1 (6 bases). The CDR3 has 16 amino acids. Trimming stripped 6 bases from V and 1 base from J, with 17 bases between. Per the germline V gene, CDR1 is SGHNT and CDR2 is YYREEE (reference sequence). In DNA form, the CDR3 reads TGTGCCAGCACCCTTTCCCGACAGGAAAGCAATCAGCCCCAGCATTTT. Its translation is CASTLSRQESNQPQHF.

The genes are TRBV7-9 and TRBJ1-1; no reliable D call. Trimming took off 2 bases at V and 1 base at J, with 8 bases between the two ends. Germline assignment: CDR1 SEHNR and CDR2 FQNEAQ (reference sequence). The CDR3 runs 14 residues. The CDR3 spells CASSLNLGNTEAFF. DNA of the CDR3: TGTGCCAGCAGCTTAAATCTGGGGAACACTGAAGCTTTCTTT.

This sequence joins TRBV4-1 and TRBJ2-1, with D unclear. The CDR3 is 13 residues long. Between the trimmed V and J ends, which lost 3 bases and 9 bases, there was a span of 12 bases. Germline loops: CDR1 MGHRA, CDR2 YSYEKL. CDR3: CASSHDARSEQFF. As DNA, the CDR3 is TGCGCCAGCAGCCATGACGCCCGGTCTGAGCAGTTCTTC.

This sequence joins TRBV10-3 and TRBJ2-4; maybe TRBD1 (6 bases). Trimming left V 7 bases short and J 5 bases short, with 6 bases between. Germline V gene sequence: CDR1 ENHRY, CDR2 SYGVKD. The CDR3 is made up of 11 amino acids. The CDR3 loop is CAINRENIQYF. The CDR3, as DNA: TGTGCCATCAACAGGGAAAACATTCAGTACTTC.

This chain uses TRBV5-4 with TRBJ2-2, with 12 positions matching TRBD2. With 0 bases clipped from V and 4 bases from J, the junction kept 7 bases outside the gene matches. Germline values: CDR1 SGHNT, CDR2 YYREEE (reference sequence). The CDR3 length is 18 residues. CDR3 nucleotides: TGTGCCAGCAGCTTGGGAAGACTAGCGGGAGCCGGCACCGGGGAGCTGTTTTTT. Residues: CASSLGRLAGAGTGELFF.

In the case of this clone: Relative to the germline gene, one junction end is altered; a read error may explain this. The chain employs TRBV13 and TRBJ2-7; the D is unclear. The germline V gene has CDR1 PRHDT and CDR2 FYEKMQ (reference sequence). The length of the CDR3 is 14 residues. The CDR3 here is CASSLGPISYEQYF. CDR3 DNA sequence: TGTGCCAGCAGCCTAGGACCTATTTCCTACGAGCAGTACTTC.

The chain is built from TRBV19 and TRBJ1-3; 8 bases line up with TRBD1. The germline V gene has CDR1 LNHDA and CDR2 SQIVND (reference sequence). The CDR3 covers 16 residues. Trimming cost V 7 bases and J 1 base; bases outside gene matches: 9. The CDR3 DNA reads TGTGCCAGTACCATAGGACAGGGTTTTTCTGGAAACACCATATATTTT. This gives the protein CASTIGQGFSGNTIYF.

Concerning this clone itself: Different DNA sequences within this sample yield the same CDR3. V is TRBV14 and J is TRBJ2-5; unclear D gene. The CDR3 is made up of 11 amino acids. V gave up 3 bases and J gave up 2 bases, with 1 base separating them. Germline values: CDR1 SGHDN, CDR2 FVKESK. The DNA of the CDR3 is TGTGCCAGCAGCCAGCAAGAGACCCAGTACTTC. Translated: CASSQQETQYF.

The V and J genes are TRBV28 and TRBJ1-2; TRBD1 is a possible D gene (5 bases). The germline gives CDR1 MDHEN, CDR2 SYDVKM. This CDR3 region has 14 residues. V was pared by 3 bases and J by 4 bases, with 12 bases between. The CDR3 is CASSLAGTIYGYTF. The CDR3 DNA reads TGTGCCAGCAGTTTGGCCGGGACCATCTATGGCTACACCTTC.

CDR3 DNA sequence: TGTGCCAGTAGTATCAAGGATGGGGACTATGGCTACACCTTC. Its translation: CASSIKDGDYGYTF. This chain connects TRBV19 to TRBJ1-2, with no clear D. Trimming left V 3 bases short and J 3 bases short, with 11 bases between. The germline CDR1 and CDR2 sequences are LNHDA and SQIVND (reference sequence). The CDR3 loop spans 14 amino acids.

J is TRBJ1-2 and V is TRBV27; TRBD1 aligns across 7 bases. J gave up 4 bases and V 2 bases, and 1 base lay outside the gene matches. Germline CDR1 is MNHEY and CDR2 is SMNVEV (reference sequence). The CDR3 covers 13 residues. CDR3 nucleotides: TGTGCCAGCAGTTTAACAGGGGCCTATGGCTACACCTTC. This sequence encodes CASSLTGAYGYTF.

A note on this clone: Other DNA sequences in the sample encode the same CDR3. The V gene is TRBV10-3, the J gene TRBJ1-1; D is uncertain. The CDR3 runs 12 residues. Deletions cut 3 bases from V and 5 bases from J, with 7 bases between. Germline assignment: CDR1 ENHRY and CDR2 SYGVKD. The CDR3 sequence: CAISEGGTEAFF. CDR3 bases: TGTGCCATCAGTGAAGGAGGAACTGAAGCTTTCTTT.

This chain links TRBV10-3 with TRBJ2-7; 9 bases fit TRBD2. The CDR3 totals 12 residues. In germline, CDR1 is ENHRY, CDR2 SYGVKD. Losses at the gene ends were 10 bases for V and 2 bases for J; bases not matched to a gene: 3. CDR3 DNA sequence: TGTGCCACCTCTAGCGGGACCTACGAGCAGTACTTC. Protein product: CATSSGTYEQYF.

This sequence joins TRBV27 and TRBJ2-3; D might be TRBD1 (6 bases). The CDR3 sequence is 16 residues long. Germline V lookup: CDR1 MNHEY, CDR2 SMNVEV (reference sequence). V shed 1 base and J shed 6 bases, with 17 bases lying between them. CDR3 nucleotide sequence: TGTGCCAGCAGTTTATGGGTGGGGGCGCCGCGGGATACGCAGTATTTT. Protein: CASSLWVGAPRDTQYF.

V and J are TRBV7-9 and TRBJ2-7, with 7 bases lining up with TRBD2. With V trimmed by 5 bases and J by 4 bases, 5 bases remained unmatched. The CDR3 runs 13 residues. The germline gives CDR1 SEHNR, CDR2 FQNEAQ (reference sequence). The CDR3 reads CASSPGGKYEQYF. As DNA, the CDR3 is TGTGCCAGCAGCCCGGGAGGAAAGTACGAGCAGTACTTC.

This clone was detected once. The CDR3 bases are TGTGCCTGGAGCCACGGACAGGGGGTTACAGGGGCCAACGTCCTGACTTTC. This sequence encodes CAWSHGQGVTGANVLTF. J is TRBJ2-6 and V is TRBV30; TRBD1 matches 10 bases. The CDR3 contains 17 residues. The trim removed 3 bases at V and 4 bases at J, leaving 9 bases unmatched. The germline V gene encodes CDR1 GTSNPN and CDR2 SVGIG (reference sequence).

The CDR3 loop is CASSSGEYYGYTF. The CDR3 nucleotides read TGTGCCAGCAGTTCTGGGGAATACTATGGCTACACCTTC. The chain couples TRBV2 to TRBJ1-2; D ambiguous. The ends were cut back, 5 bases at V and 3 bases at J, with 10 bases in the middle. Germline V gene lookup returns CDR1 SNHLY and CDR2 FYNNEI. The CDR3 spans 13 residues.

The J gene is TRBJ2-1, the V gene TRBV9, with 10 bases lining up with TRBD1. CDR1 SGDLS and CDR2 YYNGEE come from the germline V gene. Trimming at V came to 3 bases and at J to 6 bases, leaving 3 bases not matched to a gene. The CDR3 is 14 amino acids. The CDR3 here is CASSAGQGFNEQFF. CDR3 nucleotide sequence: TGTGCCAGCAGCGCGGGACAGGGGTTCAATGAGCAGTTCTTC.

The chain links TRBV18 to TRBJ2-2, with D uncertain. Trimming left V 2 bases short and J 2 bases short, with 0 bases between. Per the germline V gene, CDR1 is KGHSH and CDR2 is LQKENI. The CDR3 is 12 residues long. The CDR3 sequence is CASSPNTGELFF. The CDR3 DNA is TGTGCCAGCTCACCAAACACCGGGGAGCTGTTTTTT.

The V and J genes are TRBV5-6 and TRBJ2-7; D is unresolved. V dropped 0 bases and J dropped 7 bases, with 5 bases sitting between them. This CDR3 region has 11 residues. The germline CDR1 and CDR2 sequences are SGHDT and YYEEEE. The CDR3 spells CASSLESEQYF. CDR3 nucleotides: TGTGCCAGCAGCTTGGAGTCTGAGCAGTACTTC.

This chain links TRBV9 with TRBJ1-3; no definite D call. Germline assignment: CDR1 SGDLS and CDR2 YYNGEE. CDR3 length: 14 residues. V gave up 0 bases and J gave up 0 bases, with 4 bases separating them. CDR3 region: CASSVDYSGNTIYF. The CDR3 DNA reads as TGTGCCAGCAGCGTAGATTACTCTGGAAACACCATATATTTT. Full variable domain (remainder filled in from reference TRBV9 and TRBJ1-3): DSGVTQTPKHLITATGQRVTLRCSPRSGDLSVYWYQQSLDQGLQFLIQYYNGEERAKGNILERFSAQQFPDLHSELNLSSLELGDSALYFCASSVDYSGNTIYFGEGSWLTVV.